The 13 T cell receptor beta chains listed next were all sequenced from one sample in a study of blood T cells in healthy people across ages. Using a J-beta primer mix together with a sample-barcoded 5' primer, a second PCR was run for 7 to 11 cycles. TCRdb redid the calling of the 5' RACE reads with MiXCR, one entry per CDR3 protein. The table includes some 1,000,000 distinct CDR3 sequences, 25% detected once. This sample also appeared in a second study, on T cells of mothers and their children.

The sequencing input was blood. All receptors come from a girl aged 2-15 years in good health.

The rearrangement uses TRBV6-5 and TRBJ1-2; 8 bases align to TRBD1. This CDR3 is 13 amino acids long. Germline values: CDR1 MNHEY, CDR2 SVGAGI. The V gene end was trimmed by 3 bases and the J gene end by 6 bases; junction bases not matched to a gene: 3. The CDR3: CASSYTGGNGYTF. The CDR3 DNA is TGTGCCAGCAGTTATACAGGGGGGAATGGCTACACCTTC.

V and J are TRBV6-1 and TRBJ2-6; the D is unclear. The germline V gene encodes CDR1 MNHNS and CDR2 SASEGT. This CDR3 has 17 amino acids. Trimming stripped 7 bases from V and 3 bases from J, with 19 bases between. The CDR3 region is CASIGNWVSYGANVLTF. The CDR3 bases are TGTGCCAGCATTGGGAATTGGGTTTCCTATGGGGCCAACGTCCTGACTTTC.

CDR3: CASRQDANTGELFF. CDR3 nucleotide sequence: TGTGCCAGCAGACAGGACGCGAACACCGGGGAGCTGTTTTTT. This chain uses TRBV6-2 or TRBV6-3 with TRBJ2-2; perhaps TRBD1 as D (5 bases). Looked up from germline, CDR1 is MNHEY and CDR2 is SVGEGT. Trimming shortened V by 6 bases and J by 0 bases, and 8 bases separated the two germline ends. This CDR3 region has 14 residues.

The table lists this clonotype with a few counts. V and J are TRBV24-1 and TRBJ2-5; tentatively, D is TRBD1 or TRBD2 (5 bases each). The CDR3 is 15 amino acids. Germline V CDR1 and CDR2: KGHDR, SFDVKD. V was cut by 5 bases and J by 4 bases, with 16 bases left in between. The DNA for the CDR3 is TGTGCCACCAGTGCCCCGGCGGATGGGGGAGAGACCCAGTACTTC. It yields the protein CATSAPADGGETQYF.

This clonotype was picked up a small number of times. The chain joins TRBV20-1 to TRBJ1-2; D remains ambiguous. This CDR3 has 11 amino acids. V was cut by 3 bases and J by 8 bases, with 10 bases left in between. Germline loops: CDR1 DFQATT, CDR2 SNEGSKA (reference sequence). The CDR3 DNA follows: TGCAGTGCTAGCCAAGGGAACGGCTACACCTTC. This encodes CSASQGNGYTF.

The V and J genes are TRBV7-6 and TRBJ1-6; D gene ambiguous. From germline, CDR1 is SGHVS and CDR2 FNYEAQ. CDR3 length: 15 amino acids. V lost 0 bases and J lost 5, with 8 bases in between. Here the CDR3 reads CASSLAAGDNSPLHF. The CDR3 nucleotides read TGTGCCAGCAGCTTAGCGGCGGGAGATAATTCACCCCTCCACTTT.

This clonotype appeared a few times. This chain joins TRBV7-9 and TRBJ1-2; no firm D call. The V end was cut by 4 bases, the J end by 7 bases, with 13 bases between. The CDR3 loop spans 13 amino acids. Germline-derived CDR1 and CDR2 are SEHNR and FQNEAQ (reference sequence). The CDR3 sequence is CASSSTPSVGYTF. The CDR3 DNA follows: TGTGCCAGCAGCTCGACACCCTCGGTTGGCTACACCTTC.

This chain connects TRBV6-6 to TRBJ1-5; 7 nucleotides align to TRBD1. CDR3 length equals 11 residues. The J segment lost 9 bases and the V segment lost 6 bases, leaving 2 bases of the junction unmatched. Germline V gene lookup returns CDR1 MNHNY and CDR2 SVGAGI (reference sequence). The CDR3 spells CASSQGGPQHF. CDR3 sequence (DNA): TGTGCCAGCAGCCAGGGGGGGCCCCAGCATTTT.

The V gene is TRBV20-1, the J gene TRBJ2-1; 11 bases agree with TRBD1. V shed 6 bases and J 6 bases; nucleotides not matched to a gene: 7. Germline V CDR1 and CDR2: DFQATT, SNEGSKA (reference sequence). The length of the CDR3 is 14 residues. In nucleotides, the CDR3 is TGCAGTGCAGAACCGGGACAGGGGGTCAATGAGCAGTTCTTC. This translates into CSAEPGQGVNEQFF.

CDR3 nucleotide sequence: TGCAGCGTTTCGACATCCCTCGGCGGTGAGCAGTTCTTC. Translated, it gives CSVSTSLGGEQFF. The genes are TRBV29-1 and TRBJ2-1; unclear D gene. Germline V gives CDR1 SQVTM, CDR2 ANQGSEA. The CDR3 runs to 13 residues. Between the trimmed V and J ends, which lost 5 bases and 9 bases, there was a span of 17 bases.

The chain couples TRBV5-1 to TRBJ1-4; TRBD1 matches at 7 bases. Per the germline V gene, CDR1 is SGHRS and CDR2 is YFSETQ. The CDR3 length is 16 residues. The junction had 14 bases not matched to a gene; V was cut back by 4 bases and J by 8 bases. CDR3 nucleotide sequence: TGCGCCAGCAGCATCGGGCCTATACTGACAGGGGAAAAACTGTTTTTT. This encodes CASSIGPILTGEKLFF.

This clonotype was picked up a small number of times. This chain joins TRBV6-1 and TRBJ2-7; 9 positions agree with TRBD1. The CDR3 is 15 residues long. The V gene end was trimmed by 3 bases and the J gene end by 5 bases; junction bases not matched to a gene: 8. Germline V gene data show CDR1 as MNHNS and CDR2 as SASEGT. The CDR3 is CASSEEQGAPNEQYF. The CDR3 nucleotides read TGTGCCAGCAGTGAGGAACAGGGGGCCCCTAACGAGCAGTACTTC.

The sample holds a few counts of this clonotype. The chain employs TRBV10-3 and TRBJ2-5, with D possibly matching TRBD1 (5 bases). Germline CDR1 ENHRY, CDR2 SYGVKD. V lost 4 bases to trimming and J lost 0 bases, with 9 bases between them. CDR3 length equals 14 residues. CDR3 in amino acids: CAISGGSYQETQYF. The CDR3 coding sequence is TGTGCCATCAGTGGGGGCTCCTACCAAGAGACCCAGTACTTC.